This is a list of T cell receptor beta chains from one sample in a study of OX40 agonist ivuxolimab in advanced cancers. Clones were sequenced by immunoSEQ multiplex PCR, and TCRdb holds only the in-frame ones, with some missing. Of some 43,000 clones in the sample, around 90% were seen once. Sequencing used CD4+ or CD8+ T cells sorted from blood, obtained in a trial of the OX40 agonist ivuxolimab. These receptors originate from an adult with an advanced solid tumor such as melanoma, head and neck, liver or kidney cancer. The CDR3 runs from the conserved cysteine through the conserved F or W.

TRBV18,13,TRBJ1-1,CASSPNGNTGAFF
TRBV11-2,15,TRBJ1-6,CASSLEGTVNSPLHF
TRBV15,14,TRBJ2-1,CATSREGQLNEQFF
TRBV27,15,TRBJ2-1,CASRPRDRPLGEQFF
TRBV7-2,13,TRBJ2-7,CASSLGDTPEQYF
TRBV30,14,TRBJ1-6,CAWSAVFGNSPLHF
TRBV27,14,TRBJ2-7,CASSLSDRGREQYF
TRBV6-1,16,TRBJ2-3,CASREERDGGTDTQYF
TRBV5-5,15,TRBJ2-7,CASSLVSGSSYEQYF
TRBV11-2,14,TRBJ1-2,CASSTGGESYGYTF
TRBV7-9,15,TRBJ2-7,CASSRRGQGVNEQYF